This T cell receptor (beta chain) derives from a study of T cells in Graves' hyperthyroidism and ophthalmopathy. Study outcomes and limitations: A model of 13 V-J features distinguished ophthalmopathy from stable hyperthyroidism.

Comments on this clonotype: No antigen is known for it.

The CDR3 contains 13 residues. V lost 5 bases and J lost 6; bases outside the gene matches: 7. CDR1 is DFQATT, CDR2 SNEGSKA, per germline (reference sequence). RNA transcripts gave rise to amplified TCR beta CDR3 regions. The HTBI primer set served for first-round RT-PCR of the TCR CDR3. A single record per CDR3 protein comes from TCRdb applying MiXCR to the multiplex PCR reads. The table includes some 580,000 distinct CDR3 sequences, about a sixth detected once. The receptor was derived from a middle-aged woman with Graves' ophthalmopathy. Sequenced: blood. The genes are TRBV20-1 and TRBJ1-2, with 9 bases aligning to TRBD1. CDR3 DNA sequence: TGCAGTGCTCGGACAGGGGTTACGGATGGCTACACCTTC. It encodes CSARTGVTDGYTF.